One sample yielded the 9 T cell receptor beta chains listed below, sequenced in a study of T cells in Graves' hyperthyroidism and ophthalmopathy. What was amplified from RNA transcripts were TCR beta CDR3 regions. Researchers ran a first-round RT-PCR on the TCR CDR3 using the HTBI primer set. MiXCR was run by TCRdb on the multiplex PCR reads, yielding one entry per CDR3 protein. The sample yields some 760,000 distinct CDR3 sequences, 13% to 15% seen once. Input material: blood. The receptors shown here come from a woman younger than 30 with Graves' hyperthyroidism.

This clonotype was observed a few times. The genes are TRBV12-3 or TRBV12-4 and TRBJ2-1; 8 positions match TRBD2. CDR3 length: 14 residues. V lost 3 bases and J lost 9; bases outside the gene matches: 7. The CDR3 region is CASSFSGGRAEQFF. For the CDR3, the DNA is TGTGCCAGCAGTTTTTCGGGGGGGAGGGCTGAGCAGTTCTTC.

This chain connects TRBV4-1 to TRBJ2-2, with 10 nucleotides matching TRBD1. This CDR3 is 18 amino acids long. The germline V gene encodes CDR1 MGHRA and CDR2 YSYEKL. J was trimmed by 1 base and V by 4 bases; bases with no gene match: 9. CDR3 protein: CASSPPFWDRGNTGELFF. The DNA of the CDR3 is TGCGCCAGCAGCCCCCCCTTCTGGGACAGGGGGAACACCGGGGAGCTGTTTTTT.

This clonotype was detected ten times or more. The chain joins TRBV20-1 to TRBJ2-7; D not resolved. The CDR3 extends over 12 amino acids. Trimming shortened V by 3 bases and J by 7 bases, and 13 bases separated the two germline ends. CDR1 is DFQATT and CDR2 is SNEGSKA in the germline V gene (reference sequence). CDR3 in DNA: TGCAGTGCTAGGGGATTCCGCTTGGAGCAGTACTTC. Amino acids: CSARGFRLEQYF.

CDR3 region: CASGFGTDYGYTF. The CDR3 DNA is TGTGCTAGTGGTTTCGGGACAGACTATGGCTACACCTTC. The chain is built from TRBV12-5 and TRBJ1-2; 7 nucleotides match TRBD1. The CDR3 runs to 13 residues. Trimming cost V 3 bases and J 3 bases; bases outside gene matches: 1. Germline V gene sequence: CDR1 LGHNT, CDR2 FRNRAP.

As concerns this clonotype: This could be a read error, since a much larger clone is one nucleotide away. The chain combines TRBV18 with TRBJ1-4; TRBD1 matches 9 bases. The CDR3 has 15 residues. The germline CDR1 and CDR2 sequences are KGHSH and LQKENI. The CDR3 region has the DNA TGTGCCAGCTCAACATCCGGGACAGGGAATGGAAAACTGTTTTTT. This encodes CASSTSGTGNGKLFF.

This clonotype was picked up a small number of times. Written as DNA, the CDR3 is TGCGCCAGCAGCTTTAGGACTAGCGGGAGGAATCAAGAGACCCAGTACTTC. Its protein product is CASSFRTSGRNQETQYF. The V call is TRBV4-1, the J call TRBJ2-5; TRBD2 aligns across 14 bases. V shed 5 bases, J shed 2 bases, and the junction held 7 bases outside the gene matches. The CDR3 is made up of 17 amino acids. CDR1 and CDR2 from the germline V gene are MGHRA and YSYEKL.

Many counts were recorded for this clonotype. The chain has TRBV30 and TRBJ2-3, with no clear D. The ends were cut back, 3 bases at V and 5 bases at J, with 12 bases in the middle. The germline V gene encodes CDR1 GTSNPN and CDR2 SVGIG (reference sequence). The length of the CDR3 is 13 residues. CDR3 sequence reads: CAWRVTPLDTQYF. In DNA, the CDR3 is TGTGCCTGGAGGGTAACCCCGCTAGATACGCAGTATTTT.

This clonotype was counted many times. The CDR3 DNA sequence: TGTGCCAGCTCACCACACAGCGAGGAGACCCAGTACTTC. It yields the protein CASSPHSEETQYF. The chain combines TRBV18 with TRBJ2-5; D ambiguous. Germline loops: CDR1 KGHSH, CDR2 LQKENI. The CDR3 extends over 13 amino acids. The V and J ends lost 1 base and 5 bases respectively, with 8 bases between them.

CDR3: CATGGSGPQQDKNIQYF. The CDR3 bases are TGTGCCACCGGGGGCTCAGGCCCTCAACAGGACAAAAACATTCAGTACTTC. The gene calls are TRBV19 and TRBJ2-4, with D perhaps being TRBD1 or TRBD2 (6 bases each). CDR1 and CDR2 (germline): LNHDA, SQIVND (reference sequence). V shed 10 bases and J shed 3 bases, with 25 bases lying between them. This CDR3 region has 17 residues.